The rows below give T cell receptor beta chains drawn from one sample of a study of chemoradiotherapy in HPV16-positive cancers. TCRdb's copy holds only in-frame clones and misses some; the assay was immunoSEQ multiplex PCR. The data contain about 36,000 clones, about 90% of them seen just once; the ten biggest clones take up 3.5% to 4%. Specimen: blood, collected from a patient who underwent chemoradiotherapy. These receptors all stem from a human donor with HPV-associated anogenital cancer. The CDR3 runs from the conserved cysteine through the conserved F or W. The order of the fields is J gene, V gene, CDR3 protein.

TRBJ1-1,TRBV10-3,CAISESWDTEAFF
.,TRBV4-1,CASSQFYLDSYEQYF
TRBJ1-1,TRBV30,CAWKTGPSNTEAFF
TRBJ1-2,TRBV7-9,CASSLEAGGYGYTF
.,TRBV18,CASSPRSGGGHEQYF
TRBJ2-2,TRBV9,CASSTLGLAGGRTGELFF
TRBJ2-7,TRBV5-1,CASSLVPGTGGAEQYF
TRBJ1-1,TRBV7-9,CASGIGDTEAFF
TRBJ2-3,TRBV9,CASSVDPGAYSTDTQYF
TRBJ1-4,TRBV4-2,CASSQVVGEKLFF
TRBJ2-2,TRBV18,CASSLLPGSSGGSGELFF
TRBJ2-7,TRBV9,CASSPGRDEQYF
TRBJ2-5,TRBV5-6,CASSLGTRGETQYF
TRBJ1-4,TRBV18,CASSSGTGATNEKLFF
TRBJ1-6,TRBV30,CAWSVFSEVAIGNSPLHF
TRBJ2-7,TRBV7-9,CASSLIGTSSGEQYF
TRBJ2-1,TRBV7-9,CASSSGSTRTNEQFF
TRBJ2-1,TRBV7-3,CASSLTRNEQFF
TRBJ2-3,TRBV4-1,CASSQAGGRTDTQYF
TRBJ2-1,TRBV2,CASSDHRAAYNEQFF
TRBJ2-5,TRBV7-2,CASRPPGLAGETQYF
TRBJ2-2,TRBV21-1,CAISAKGRESPTGELFF
TRBJ1-3,TRBV19,CASSIVGAPGHNSGNTIYF
TRBJ1-4,TRBV9,CASSPQGRTNEKLFF
TRBJ1-2,TRBV7-8,CASSPTRNGYTF